Included here is one T cell receptor (beta chain) sequence, with context. Its antigen is not identified. This specimen belongs to a study of cytomegalovirus exposure and HLA in healthy donors. Whole-study results and caveats: TCR beta sequences reportedly predicted most subjects' HLA-A and HLA-B alleles accurately.

Healthy bone marrow donors supplied every sample. The CDR3 spans 14 residues. Between the trimmed V and J ends, which lost 0 bases and 3 bases, there was a span of 7 bases. Germline V gene data show CDR1 as MNHEY and CDR2 as SVGAGI. The primer mix had 60 Vbeta and 13 Jbeta primers. Repertoires were generated with immunoSEQ multiplex PCR, while TCRdb's copy carries only in-frame clones and drops some. Found here are 150,000 to 200,000 clones, 70% to 90% of them singletons; the top ten hold about 9.3%. The material sequenced was PBMCs. The rearrangement uses TRBV6-5 and TRBJ2-3; D gene uncertain. The sequence came from a man between 18 and 35 years old in good health and CMV-seropositive. CDR3 amino acids: CASSYSFGTDTQYF. The CDR3 DNA is TGTGCCAGCAGTTACTCGTTCGGGACAGATACGCAGTATTTT.